Described below is a single T cell receptor beta chain sequence and its context. Germline CDR1 and CDR2: MNHEY and SMNVEV (reference sequence). CDR3 length equals 13 residues. V was cut by 2 bases and J by 2 bases, with 7 bases left in between. The time point denotes: patch test 3, about 24 weeks after DPC sensitization. The treatment denotes: therapeutic diphenylcyclopropenone sensitization with weekly scalp DPC. The starting material, unfractionated whole blood, was used for total RNA extraction. The data belong to a study of human T cells and chemical hapten exposure. TCRdb processed the RACE reads anew with MiXCR; each CDR3 protein has one entry. The sample has tens of thousands of distinct CDR3 sequences, more than 9% seen once; the top ten hold over 20%.

The source was whole blood, collected in connection with sensitization to the hapten diphenylcyclopropenone (DPC). This sequence joins TRBV27 and TRBJ2-7, with D hard to call. The sequence was obtained from a man between 50 and 59 years old with alopecia areata. Some clones in this sample may be carry-over from other donors' samples. CDR3 DNA sequence: TGTGCCAGCAGTTTAAGGCTTACCTACGAGCAGTACTTC. Translating gives CASSLRLTYEQYF.